This T cell receptor beta chain was retrieved from a study of T cell repertoires in cytomegalovirus infection. This CDR3 is 15 amino acids long. Germline V CDR1 and CDR2: SGHTA, FQGNSA. V lost 3 bases and J 2 bases, leaving 14 bases between the germline ends. Each CDR3 protein gets one entry after TCRdb re-called the reads with MiXCR. The sample shows around 300,000 distinct CDR3 sequences, 8% to 9.5% of them seen only once. The table lists this clonotype with many counts. Input material: PBMCs. The rearrangement uses TRBV7-2 and TRBJ2-7, with TRBD2 as a possible D gene (5 bases). The TCR was taken from a human donor in good health (CMV status not recorded). Some clones in this sample may be carry-over from other donors' samples. CDR3 nucleotides: TGTGCCAGCAGCTTGGGTACAGCGGTTACCTACGAGCAGTACTTC. Protein: CASSLGTAVTYEQYF.